Following are 28 T cell receptor beta chains from one sample sequenced in a study of T cell responses to AZD1222 COVID-19 vaccine. Measured with immunoSEQ multiplex PCR; TCRdb has only the in-frame clones, and not every one. The sample has roughly 200,000 clones, approximately 95% seen once. The specimen comprised peripheral blood, sampled 28 days after the second dose of the MenACWY control vaccine. These TCRs come from an adult who received the MenACWY meningococcal vaccine as a control.

The chain joins TRBV15 to TRBJ2-3; no firm D call. Germline V gene sequence: CDR1 LNHNV, CDR2 YYDKDF (reference sequence). CDR3 size: 14 residues. The V gene lost 3 bases and the J gene lost 4 bases, with 11 bases spanning the gap. The DNA of the CDR3 is TGTGCCACCAGCAGGCGGTTGGGCTCAGATACGCAGTATTTT. As protein: CATSRRLGSDTQYF. Based on the CDR3 plus reference TRBV15 and TRBJ2-3, the full variable domain is DAMVIQNPRYQVTQFGKPVTLSCSQTLNHNVMYWYQQKSSQAPKLLFHYYDKDFNNEADTPDNFQSRRPNTSFCFLDIRSPGLGDTAMYLCATSRRLGSDTQYFGPGTRLTVL.

This chain connects TRBV1 to TRBJ1-2; the DNA was not compared with TRBD1, the D call given in the table. TRBV1 is flagged as a pseudogene. The CDR3 spans 15 residues. The CDR3 bases are TGCACCAGCAGCCAAGTCGGGGACAGCTCCTATGGCTACACCTTC. It specifies CTSSQVGDSSYGYTF.

This chain links TRBV9 with TRBJ2-7, with 8 bases aligning to TRBD2. The CDR3 length is 16 residues. V shed 4 bases, J shed 9 bases, and the junction held 18 bases outside the gene matches. Germline CDR1 SGDLS, CDR2 YYNGEE. The CDR3 DNA is TGTGCCAGCAGCCCATCATCGGGGGGGGAATTACGCGGGCAGTACTTC. This gives the protein CASSPSSGGELRGQYF.

A single count supports this clone. The gene calls are TRBV30 and TRBJ1-4; TRBD1 aligns across 10 bases. The V segment lost 5 bases and the J segment 5 bases; nucleotides outside the gene matches: 2. Germline CDR1 GTSNPN, CDR2 SVGIG (reference sequence). The CDR3 is made up of 13 amino acids. CDR3 sequence reads: CAWGQGVNEKLFF. For the CDR3, the DNA is TGTGCCTGGGGACAGGGGGTGAATGAAAAACTGTTTTTT.

The chain has TRBV19 and TRBJ1-3; D might be TRBD1 (5 bases). V shed 4 bases and J shed 0 bases, with 10 bases lying between them. Germline values: CDR1 LNHDA, CDR2 SQIVND (reference sequence). The CDR3 has 15 residues. CDR3 DNA sequence: TGTGCCAGTAGTACCGCGGGGCGCTCTGGAAACACCATATATTTT. Amino acids: CASSTAGRSGNTIYF. The full variable domain, completed using reference TRBV19 and TRBJ1-3, is DGGITQSPKYLFRKEGQNVTLSCEQNLNHDAMYWYRQDPGQGLRLIYYSQIVNDFQKGDIAEGYSVSREKKESFPLTVTSAQKNPTAFYLCASSTAGRSGNTIYFGEGSWLTVV.

The J gene is TRBJ2-5, the V gene TRBV6-1; weak D call: TRBD1 (5 bases). The CDR3 has 14 residues. Deletions cut 2 bases from V and 5 bases from J, with 12 bases between. Germline CDR1 reads MNHNS; CDR2 reads SASEGT. The DNA of the CDR3 is TGTGCCAGCAGTGAAAGTCAGAACAGGGAGACCCAGTACTTC. Translating it yields CASSESQNRETQYF.

Written as DNA, the CDR3 is TGTGCCAGCAGCTTAGTCGGTCAAGAGCCGGGCTACACCTTC. Protein: CASSLVGQEPGYTF. The chain has TRBV7-9 and TRBJ1-2; D is uncertain. V lost 1 base and J lost 8, with 14 bases in between. Germline CDR1 is SEHNR and CDR2 is FQNEAQ (reference sequence). The CDR3 loop spans 14 amino acids. Supplemented by reference TRBV7-9 and TRBJ1-2, the full variable domain reads DTGVSQNPRHKITKRGQNVTFRCDPISEHNRLYWYRQTLGQGPEFLTYFQNEAQLEKSRLLSDRFSAERPKGSFSTLEIQRTEQGDSAMYLCASSLVGQEPGYTFGSGTRLTVV.

The V and J genes are TRBV28 and TRBJ1-3, with 9 nucleotides matching TRBD1. Germline V gene data show CDR1 as MDHEN and CDR2 as SYDVKM. V lost 7 bases to trimming and J lost 0 bases; unmatched junction nucleotides: 7. The length of the CDR3 is 16 residues. The CDR3 DNA is TGTGCCAGCACCCAACAGGGGGCTCCCTCTGGAAACACCATATATTTT. Protein sequence: CASTQQGAPSGNTIYF. Filled out from reference TRBV28 and TRBJ1-3, the complete variable domain reads DVKVTQSSRYLVKRTGEKVFLECVQDMDHENMFWYRQDPGLGLRLIYFSYDVKMKEKGDIPEGYSVSREKKERFSLILESASTNQTSMYLCASTQQGAPSGNTIYFGEGSWLTVV.

The chain recombines TRBV5-4 with TRBJ2-3; 11 nucleotides match TRBD2. V dropped 4 bases and J dropped 2; count of bases not matched to a gene: 6. In germline, CDR1 is SGHNT, CDR2 YYREEE (reference sequence). The CDR3 totals 16 residues. CDR3 residues: CASSVGTSGYTDTQYF. The CDR3 DNA sequence: TGTGCCAGCAGCGTCGGGACTAGCGGATACACAGATACGCAGTATTTT.

V is TRBV7-9 and J is TRBJ2-5; the D gene is possibly TRBD1 (6 bases). The CDR3 spans 15 residues. Between the trimmed V and J ends, which lost 5 bases and 1 base, there was a span of 14 bases. Per germline, CDR1 SEHNR and CDR2 FQNEAQ (reference sequence). The CDR3 DNA follows: TGTGCCAGCAGCCTACCACAGGGCCGCCAAGAGACCCAGTACTTC. Its protein is CASSLPQGRQETQYF. The whole variable domain, remainder taken from reference TRBV7-9 and TRBJ2-5, is DTGVSQNPRHKITKRGQNVTFRCDPISEHNRLYWYRQTLGQGPEFLTYFQNEAQLEKSRLLSDRFSAERPKGSFSTLEIQRTEQGDSAMYLCASSLPQGRQETQYFGPGTRLLVL.

This rearrangement joins TRBV27 to TRBJ1-1; 8 bases fit TRBD1. The CDR3 has 15 residues. Germline loops: CDR1 MNHEY, CDR2 SMNVEV (reference sequence). J was trimmed by 4 bases and V by 10 bases; bases with no gene match: 14. The CDR3 sequence: CATKTPRTGGTEAFF. In DNA form, the CDR3 reads TGTGCCACCAAGACCCCCCGAACAGGGGGCACTGAAGCTTTCTTT.

In its sample, this clone was seen once. The rearrangement joins TRBV27 to TRBJ2-2; D gene ambiguous. This CDR3 has 13 amino acids. V lost 5 bases, J lost 6 bases, and 10 bases lay in between. Germline V gene sequence: CDR1 MNHEY, CDR2 SMNVEV (reference sequence). The CDR3 is CASSGLHAGELFF. The CDR3 region has the DNA TGTGCCAGCAGTGGGCTTCACGCCGGGGAGCTGTTTTTT.

A note on this clone: Other DNA sequences within the sample encode an identical CDR3. This chain uses TRBV7-9 with TRBJ2-6; D ambiguous. This CDR3 contains 15 residues. V was shortened by 2 bases and J by 0 bases, with 5 bases between the two germline ends. Germline-derived CDR1 and CDR2 are SEHNR and FQNEAQ (reference sequence). This chain's CDR3 is CASSLSASGANVLTF. DNA for the CDR3: TGTGCCAGCAGCTTATCAGCCTCTGGGGCCAACGTCCTGACTTTC.

The chain is built from TRBV28 and TRBJ1-2; D call uncertain. The CDR3 runs 16 residues. Germline V gene sequence: CDR1 MDHEN, CDR2 SYDVKM. V was pared by 6 bases and J by 5 bases, with 22 bases between. The CDR3, as DNA: TGTGCCAGCAGGGCAGGACTAAGCCCCCTTCGATATGGCTACACCTTC. It specifies CASRAGLSPLRYGYTF.

The rearrangement uses TRBV4-2 and TRBJ1-2, with D possibly TRBD1 on 5 matching bases. CDR3 length: 14 amino acids. Germline V CDR1 and CDR2: LGHNA, YNFKEQ. V lost 0 bases and J 6 bases, leaving 11 bases between the germline ends. The CDR3 region has the DNA TGTGCCAGCAGCCAAGATAAAGGCAGGGATGGCTACACCTTC. Translating gives CASSQDKGRDGYTF.

This chain links TRBV30 with TRBJ1-6, with D possibly matching TRBD1 (5 bases). V dropped 4 bases and J dropped 9 bases, with 19 bases sitting between them. CDR1 GTSNPN and CDR2 SVGIG come from the germline V gene (reference sequence). The CDR3 runs 15 residues. This CDR3 is CAWTSHRSISSPLHF. The CDR3 DNA follows: TGTGCCTGGACATCACACAGGTCAATTAGTTCACCCCTCCACTTT.

This chain links TRBV3-1 (or the pseudogene TRBV3-2) with TRBJ2-3, with TRBD2 matching over 9 bases. Trimming at V came to 4 bases and at J to 8 bases, leaving 13 bases not matched to a gene. Germline V lookup: CDR1 LGHDT, CDR2 YNNKEL (reference sequence). This CDR3 spans 16 amino acids. CDR3 in DNA: TGTGCCAGCAGCCCTTGGGGTAGCGGGGGCCGAGGTACGCAGTATTTT. Amino acid sequence: CASSPWGSGGRGTQYF.

The rearrangement links TRBV6-5 to TRBJ1-1, with D unresolved. In germline, CDR1 is MNHEY, CDR2 SVGAGI. CDR3 length: 13 residues. V gave up 6 bases and J gave up 4 bases, with 12 bases separating them. The CDR3 is CASRRREITEAFF. The DNA for the CDR3 is TGTGCCAGCAGACGCCGTGAGATCACTGAAGCTTTCTTT.

In this sample, this clone turned up once. The rearrangement joins TRBV18 to TRBJ1-2, with a possible D match to TRBD1 (6 bases). CDR1 KGHSH and CDR2 LQKENI come from the germline V gene. This CDR3 is built from 15 residues. Trimming took off 5 bases at V and 2 bases at J, with 15 bases between the two ends. The chain's CDR3 is CASSARDKTNYGYTF. The CDR3 DNA follows: TGTGCCAGCTCAGCCCGGGACAAAACCAACTATGGCTACACCTTC.

A single count supports this clone. This chain connects TRBV24-1 to TRBJ2-1; TRBD2 matches 7 bases. Trimming removed 3 bases from V and 5 bases from J; junction bases left unmatched: 9. This CDR3 region has 16 residues. Germline loops: CDR1 KGHDR, CDR2 SFDVKD. Here the CDR3 reads CATSDPQRRGDNEQFF. As DNA, the CDR3 is TGTGCCACCAGTGATCCACAACGACGGGGGGACAATGAGCAGTTCTTC.

The CDR3 protein is CASTELAGGPDTQYF. The CDR3 bases are TGTGCCAGCACCGAACTAGCGGGGGGACCAGATACGCAGTATTTT. The chain uses TRBV7-2 and TRBJ2-3, with TRBD2 identical over 12 bases. CDR3 size: 15 residues. Per the germline V gene, CDR1 is SGHTA and CDR2 is FQGNSA. V dropped 7 bases and J dropped 4; count of bases not matched to a gene: 6.

The chain has TRBV5-1 and TRBJ2-5, with D maybe TRBD1 (6 bases). The ends were cut back, 2 bases at V and 5 bases at J, with 10 bases in the middle. Germline V lookup: CDR1 SGHRS, CDR2 YFSETQ. The CDR3 has 13 amino acids. This CDR3 reads CASSFAGDETQYF. The CDR3, as DNA: TGCGCCAGCAGCTTTGCAGGGGACGAGACCCAGTACTTC.

This chain connects TRBV29-1 to TRBJ2-7; unclear D gene. This CDR3 comprises 15 residues. Germline CDR1 and CDR2: SQVTM and ANQGSEA. Deletions cut 1 base from V and 5 bases from J, with 18 bases between. The DNA for the CDR3 is TGCAGCGTTGAAGTTGGGGATGGGCTACTTAACGAGCAGTACTTC. Residues: CSVEVGDGLLNEQYF.

This clone has more than one count but fewer than ten. The rearrangement links TRBV30 to TRBJ1-5; the D gene is possibly TRBD1 (5 bases). Germline values: CDR1 GTSNPN, CDR2 SVGIG (reference sequence). Trimming shortened V by 3 bases and J by 1 base, and 7 bases separated the two germline ends. This CDR3 region has 13 residues. The CDR3 is CAWRRDSNQPQHF. The CDR3 nucleotides read TGTGCCTGGAGAAGGGACAGCAATCAGCCCCAGCATTTT.

The CDR3 coding sequence is TGTGCCAGCAGCTTAGTTTGGGGCGGAAAGACCCATGAGCAGTTCTTC. Translated: CASSLVWGGKTHEQFF. This chain joins TRBV11-2 and TRBJ2-1, with D perhaps TRBD1 (5 bases). This CDR3 comprises 16 residues. The germline V and J ends were trimmed by 1 base and 8 bases, with 18 bases remaining between them. Germline V gives CDR1 SGHAT, CDR2 FQNNGV.

This clone occurred once. V is TRBV7-2 and J is TRBJ2-1; the D gene is possibly TRBD2 (6 bases). Trimming pared 5 bases from V and 9 bases from J, leaving 11 bases between. From germline, CDR1 is SGHTA and CDR2 FQGNSA. CDR3 size: 12 residues. CDR3: CASSARTTEQFF. The CDR3 region has the DNA TGTGCCAGCAGCGCTAGGACTACTGAGCAGTTCTTC.

V is TRBV11-2 and J is TRBJ2-5, with 10 nucleotides matching TRBD1. The germline V gene encodes CDR1 SGHAT and CDR2 FQNNGV. The J segment lost 4 bases and the V segment lost 5 bases, leaving 10 bases of the junction unmatched. This CDR3 region has 16 residues. The CDR3 sequence: CASSRQGAVMGETQYF. The DNA for the CDR3 is TGTGCCAGCAGCCGACAGGGGGCGGTTATGGGAGAGACCCAGTACTTC.

Comment on this clone: The same CDR3 can be traced to other DNA sequences in this sample. The rearrangement links TRBV7-2 to TRBJ2-7; D unresolved. The CDR3 contains 11 residues. Germline CDR1 is SGHTA and CDR2 is FQGNSA. Trimming shortened V by 5 bases and J by 1 base, and 3 bases separated the two germline ends. The CDR3 DNA follows: TGTGCCAGCAGCCCTTCCTACGAGCAGTACTTC. Translated, it gives CASSPSYEQYF.